One and the same sample provided the 25 T cell receptor beta chains below, sequenced in a study of siplizumab effects on memory and regulatory T cells. Sequencing was performed with immunoSEQ multiplex PCR; in TCRdb, only in-frame clones are kept and a portion is missing. The table includes nearly 85,000 clones, around 93% detected once. The sequencing input was CD8+ T cells sorted from blood. The receptors here all came from a human donor in good health.

The chain has TRBV7-9 and TRBJ2-3; D might be TRBD1 or TRBD2, each matching 5 bases. Germline V gene lookup returns CDR1 SEHNR and CDR2 FQNEAQ (reference sequence). The V gene lost 0 bases and the J gene lost 7 bases, with 17 bases spanning the gap. The CDR3 totals 16 residues. The CDR3 loop is CASSLAGNRGRNTQYF. CDR3 DNA sequence: TGTGCCAGCAGCTTAGCGGGTAATAGGGGACGGAATACGCAGTATTTT.

The chain is built from TRBV7-2 and TRBJ2-7; D unclear. The CDR3 extends over 13 amino acids. V lost 2 bases and J 6 bases, leaving 11 bases between the germline ends. Germline V CDR1 and CDR2: SGHTA, FQGNSA. CDR3 sequence (DNA): TGTGCCAGCAGCTTACTCTACTCGCCCGAGCAGTACTTC. Translation gives CASSLLYSPEQYF.

V is TRBV15 and J is TRBJ1-5; D uncertain. This CDR3 spans 14 amino acids. V gave up 0 bases and J gave up 4 bases, with 7 bases separating them. CDR1 is LNHNV, CDR2 YYDKDF, per germline (reference sequence). CDR3 sequence reads: CATSRDTVNQPQHF. DNA for the CDR3: TGTGCCACCAGCAGAGACACTGTAAATCAGCCCCAGCATTTT.

This clone was seen only once. The chain couples TRBV6-1 to TRBJ2-7, with TRBD1 matching over 8 bases. Germline V CDR1 and CDR2: MNHNS, SASEGT. This CDR3 comprises 17 residues. The V segment lost 2 bases and the J segment 1 base; nucleotides outside the gene matches: 10. The CDR3 sequence is CASSEMVFGQGSYEQYF. Written as DNA, the CDR3 is TGTGCCAGCAGTGAAATGGTTTTCGGACAGGGATCCTACGAGCAGTACTTC.

This chain links TRBV6-1 with TRBJ2-1; D gene unclear. CDR1 and CDR2 from the germline V gene are MNHNS and SASEGT. This CDR3 is built from 17 residues. Trimming left V 2 bases short and J 1 base short, with 15 bases between. The CDR3 is CASSETRAGPSYNEQFF. The CDR3 DNA reads as TGTGCCAGCAGTGAAACCCGTGCCGGACCTTCCTACAATGAGCAGTTCTTC.

The chain links TRBV7-9 to TRBJ2-1; 10 bases are a match to TRBD1. Germline lookup yields CDR1 SEHNR and CDR2 FQNEAQ (reference sequence). The CDR3 spans 15 residues. V shed 3 bases, J shed 2 bases, and the junction held 1 base outside the gene matches. CDR3 amino acids: CASSLGQGTYNEQFF. In nucleotides, the CDR3 is TGTGCCAGCAGCTTGGGACAGGGGACCTACAATGAGCAGTTCTTC. The full variable domain, completed using reference TRBV7-9 and TRBJ2-1, is DTGVSQNPRHKITKRGQNVTFRCDPISEHNRLYWYRQTLGQGPEFLTYFQNEAQLEKSRLLSDRFSAERPKGSFSTLEIQRTEQGDSAMYLCASSLGQGTYNEQFFGPGTRLTVL.

The chain recombines TRBV19 with TRBJ2-7; TRBD2 matches at 9 bases. CDR3 length equals 16 residues. V gave up 7 bases and J gave up 5 bases; unmatched junction bases: 15. CDR1 is LNHDA, CDR2 SQIVND, per germline (reference sequence). CDR3 nucleotides: TGTGCCAGTACCCAGGGGGTAGCGGGAGAGCTTAACGAGCAGTACTTC. Its translation is CASTQGVAGELNEQYF.

This chain uses TRBV5-1 with TRBJ2-1; 7 bases are a match to TRBD1. Losses at the gene ends were 4 bases for V and 2 bases for J; bases not matched to a gene: 9. The CDR3 consists of 16 residues. CDR1 is SGHRS and CDR2 is YFSETQ in the germline V gene. The CDR3 here is CASSLRTGRTYNEQFF. Here the CDR3 DNA reads TGCGCCAGCAGCCTCAGGACAGGTCGTACCTACAATGAGCAGTTCTTC. The variable domain in full, with the rest retrieved from reference TRBV5-1 and TRBJ2-1, is KAGVTQTPRYLIKTRGQQVTLSCSPISGHRSVSWYQQTPGQGLQFLFEYFSETQRNKGNFPGRFSGRQFSNSRSEMNVSTLELGDSALYLCASSLRTGRTYNEQFFGPGTRLTVL.

The chain links TRBV27 to TRBJ2-1, with D perhaps given as TRBD1 or TRBD2 (5 bases each). Germline CDR1 reads MNHEY; CDR2 reads SMNVEV (reference sequence). V lost 7 bases, J lost 6 bases, and 13 bases lay in between. This CDR3 spans 13 amino acids. CDR3: CASNGPGRNEQFF. The CDR3, as DNA: TGTGCCAGCAACGGGCCGGGGCGCAATGAGCAGTTCTTC.

CDR3 protein: CASSPYSYNEQFF. Written as DNA, the CDR3 is TGCGCCAGCAGCCCCTATTCCTACAATGAGCAGTTCTTC. The rearrangement links TRBV5-1 to TRBJ2-1; D call uncertain. The V end was cut by 4 bases, the J end by 1 base, with 6 bases between. Germline V gives CDR1 SGHRS, CDR2 YFSETQ. CDR3 length: 13 amino acids.

The CDR3 spells CASSLTRRVDQPQHF. The CDR3 DNA is TGTGCCAGCAGCCTAACCCGGAGGGTGGATCAGCCCCAGCATTTT. The chain couples TRBV7-2 to TRBJ1-5; D not resolved. Trimming left V 5 bases short and J 5 bases short, with 16 bases between. The CDR3 has 15 amino acids. Per germline, CDR1 SGHTA and CDR2 FQGNSA.

This clone was counted once. The rearrangement joins TRBV7-3 to TRBJ2-1, with D hard to call. Trimming removed 2 bases from V and 6 bases from J, with 8 bases in between. This CDR3 region has 13 residues. Germline V CDR1 and CDR2: SGHTA, FQGTGA. The CDR3 DNA reads TGTGCCAGCAGCTTACTATCCGGCAATGAGCAGTTCTTC. Translating it yields CASSLLSGNEQFF.

The chain combines TRBV6-1 with TRBJ2-7, with D perhaps TRBD2 (5 bases). This CDR3 is built from 13 residues. CDR1 MNHNS and CDR2 SASEGT come from the germline V gene. Trimming shortened V by 7 bases and J by 5 bases, and 15 bases separated the two germline ends. CDR3 protein: CASTTPWEHEQYF. The CDR3 nucleotides read TGTGCCAGCACCACCCCTTGGGAGCACGAGCAGTACTTC.

This chain uses TRBV5-6 with TRBJ1-3; possible D gene TRBD1, 6 bases. Germline V gene data show CDR1 as SGHDT and CDR2 as YYEEEE. The CDR3 sequence is 13 residues long. V was shortened by 2 bases and J by 4 bases, with 7 bases between the two germline ends. CDR3 bases: TGTGCCAGCAGCTTCGGGACAGGAAACACCATATATTTT. Amino acid sequence: CASSFGTGNTIYF.

The rearrangement links TRBV6-1 to TRBJ2-7, with D tentatively TRBD1 or TRBD2 (5 bases each). CDR1 MNHNS and CDR2 SASEGT come from the germline V gene. With 1 base removed from V and 1 base from J, the gap between germline ends came to 14 bases. The CDR3 loop spans 16 amino acids. The DNA of the CDR3 is TGTGCCAGCAGTGAAGGACAGACTATTCCTTCCTACGAGCAGTACTTC. It codes for CASSEGQTIPSYEQYF.

The gene calls are TRBV5-8 and TRBJ2-7; 10 positions match TRBD2. After removal of 7 bases from V and 4 bases from J, the junction contained 8 bases not matched to a gene. The length of the CDR3 is 14 residues. In germline, CDR1 is SGHTS, CDR2 YDEGEE. The CDR3: CASVQREGRYEQYF. CDR3 sequence (DNA): TGTGCCAGCGTCCAGCGGGAGGGCCGGTACGAGCAGTACTTC. Full variable domain (rest looked up from reference TRBV5-8 and TRBJ2-7): EAGVTQSPTHLIKTRGQQATLRCSPISGHTSVYWYQQALGLGLQFLLWYDEGEERNRGNFPPRFSGRQFPNYSSELNVNALELEDSALYLCASVQREGRYEQYFGPGTRLTVT.

This chain connects TRBV11-2 to TRBJ1-1; a possible D gene is TRBD1 (5 bases). Germline lookup yields CDR1 SGHAT and CDR2 FQNNGV. The CDR3 spans 15 residues. V dropped 1 base and J dropped 9 bases, with 18 bases sitting between them. CDR3 region: CASSLVGRALAKAFF. As DNA, the CDR3 is TGTGCCAGCAGCTTAGTCGGCAGGGCCCTAGCCAAAGCTTTCTTT.

The chain joins TRBV6-4 to TRBJ2-1, with TRBD1 matching 11 bases. Germline CDR1 MRHNA, CDR2 SNTAGT. This CDR3 has 15 residues. Trimming took 0 bases from V and 6 from J; bases not matched to a gene: 1. The CDR3 loop reads CASSDSGTGGNEQFF. DNA for the CDR3: TGTGCCAGCAGTGACTCTGGGACAGGGGGCAATGAGCAGTTCTTC.

V gene TRBV28 combines with J gene TRBJ1-4; D uncertain. Germline CDR1 is MDHEN and CDR2 is SYDVKM. With 2 bases removed from V and 2 bases from J, the gap between germline ends came to 9 bases. This CDR3 comprises 15 residues. CDR3 in amino acids: CASSLTQKTNEKLFF. In nucleotides, the CDR3 is TGTGCCAGCAGTTTAACGCAGAAGACTAATGAAAAACTGTTTTTT.

J is TRBJ2-7 and V is TRBV5-6; TRBD2 aligns across 7 bases. This CDR3 region has 16 residues. V trimming: 0 bases; J trimming: 3 bases; junction bases outside the gene matches: 9. The V gene's germline CDR1 is SGHDT and CDR2 YYEEEE. CDR3 residues: CASSLVFGGRDYEQYF. The CDR3 DNA sequence: TGTGCCAGCAGCTTGGTTTTCGGCGGGAGAGACTACGAGCAGTACTTC.

This chain joins TRBV7-9 and TRBJ1-2, with D perhaps TRBD1 (6 bases). V was pared by 8 bases and J by 3 bases, with 16 bases between. Germline V gene data show CDR1 as SEHNR and CDR2 as FQNEAQ (reference sequence). CDR3 length: 14 amino acids. The chain's CDR3 is CASPGAWMDYGYTF. The CDR3 DNA is TGTGCCAGCCCAGGGGCTTGGATGGACTATGGCTACACCTTC.

The chain joins TRBV7-9 to TRBJ2-3, with D maybe TRBD2 (5 bases). In germline, CDR1 is SEHNR, CDR2 FQNEAQ (reference sequence). This CDR3 spans 13 amino acids. The V and J ends lost 5 bases and 5 bases respectively, with 11 bases between them. CDR3 in amino acids: CASSILAEDTQYF. The DNA of the CDR3 is TGTGCCAGCAGCATTCTAGCCGAAGATACGCAGTATTTT.

The gene calls are TRBV5-4 and TRBJ2-7, with no clear D. The CDR3 consists of 13 residues. Trimming stripped 1 base from V and 7 bases from J, with 12 bases between. The germline V gene has CDR1 SGHNT and CDR2 YYREEE (reference sequence). The CDR3 reads CASSLFSNREQYF. The CDR3 DNA follows: TGTGCCAGCAGCTTGTTTTCTAATCGGGAGCAGTACTTC.

This clone was found once. The genes are TRBV9 and TRBJ2-5, with TRBD2 identical over 9 bases. The CDR3 sequence is 16 residues long. V lost 0 bases, J lost 5 bases, and 8 bases stayed unmatched. Germline values: CDR1 SGDLS, CDR2 YYNGEE. The CDR3 is CASSVEGSGRWETQYF. The CDR3 DNA reads as TGTGCCAGCAGCGTAGAAGGTAGCGGGAGATGGGAGACCCAGTACTTC.

Comments on this clone: Other DNA sequences in this sample translate to the same CDR3. CDR3 nucleotides: TGTGCCAGTAGTTCCGGGGCCAACGTCCTGACTTTC. It translates to CASSSGANVLTF. The V call is TRBV19, the J call TRBJ2-6; the D is unclear. This CDR3 spans 12 amino acids. CDR1 LNHDA and CDR2 SQIVND come from the germline V gene (reference sequence). V lost 5 bases, J lost 4 bases, and 3 bases lay in between.